The sequence of this TCR beta chain was determined in a study of CD8+ T cells in alopecia areata. Study-level background: Treated patients took oral tofacitinib at 5 to 10 mg twice daily. General study results and limits: In lesional scalp, particularly from alopecia totalis/universalis, clonality was higher than in normal scalp. Scalp samples also contribute reads from the resident alphabeta T cells found in normal skin.

Regarding this clone: The antigen is undetermined. Other DNA sequences from this sample encode an identical CDR3 as well.

V shed 6 bases and J shed 1 base, with 3 bases lying between them. Germline values: CDR1 MNHEY, CDR2 SVGAGI. CDR3 length: 11 amino acids. Extraction of RNA preceded its reverse transcription into cDNA, which served as the sequencing template. Method: immunoSEQ multiplex PCR; TCRdb's copy keeps in-frame clones and lacks some. The data contain over 100,000 clones, 50% to 55% of them singletons. Treatment reported: oral pan-JAK inhibitor, 5-10 mg twice daily. V and J are TRBV6-5 and TRBJ1-1; D is unclear. Sequencing used CD4+ T cells sorted from blood, obtained at week 4, from a patient treated with tofacitinib. The TCR originated in a human donor with alopecia areata. CDR3 in amino acids: CASSSNTEAFF. CDR3 nucleotide sequence: TGTGCCAGCAGCTCGAACACTGAAGCTTTCTTT.